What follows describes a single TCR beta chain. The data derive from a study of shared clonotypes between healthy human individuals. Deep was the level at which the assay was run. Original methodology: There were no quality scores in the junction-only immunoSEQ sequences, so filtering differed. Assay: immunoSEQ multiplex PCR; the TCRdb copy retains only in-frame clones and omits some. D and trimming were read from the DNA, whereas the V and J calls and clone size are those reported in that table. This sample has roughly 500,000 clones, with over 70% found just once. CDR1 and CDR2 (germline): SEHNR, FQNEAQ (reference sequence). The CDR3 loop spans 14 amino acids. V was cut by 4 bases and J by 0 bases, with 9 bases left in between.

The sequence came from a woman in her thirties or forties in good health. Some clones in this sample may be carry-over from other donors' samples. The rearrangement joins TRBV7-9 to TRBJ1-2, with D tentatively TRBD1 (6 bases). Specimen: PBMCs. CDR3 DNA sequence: TGTGCCAGCAGCTCGGACAGCCCTAACTATGGCTACACCTTC. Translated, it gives CASSSDSPNYGYTF.